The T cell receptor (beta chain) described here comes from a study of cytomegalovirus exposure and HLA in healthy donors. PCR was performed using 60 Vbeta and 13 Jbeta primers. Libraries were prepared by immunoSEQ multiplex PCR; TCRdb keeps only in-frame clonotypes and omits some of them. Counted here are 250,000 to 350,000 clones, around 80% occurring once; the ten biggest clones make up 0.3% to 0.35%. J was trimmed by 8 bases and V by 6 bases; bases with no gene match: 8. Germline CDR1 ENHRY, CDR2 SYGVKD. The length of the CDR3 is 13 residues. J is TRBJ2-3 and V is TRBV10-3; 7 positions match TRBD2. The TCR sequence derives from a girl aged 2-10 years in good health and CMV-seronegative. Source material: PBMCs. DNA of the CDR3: TGTGCCATCAGCCCTCCCAGGGAGGGTACGCAGTATTTT. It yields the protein CAISPPREGTQYF.